What follows are 26 T cell receptor beta chains derived from one specimen sequenced in a study of cytomegalovirus exposure and HLA in healthy donors. The PCR ran on 60 Vbeta and 13 Jbeta primers. Data came from immunoSEQ multiplex PCR; TCRdb stores just in-frame clones and leaves some out. The sample holds about 130,000 clones, under 85% seen once. The sequencing sample was made of PBMCs. All receptors derive from a woman between 50 and 59 years old in good health and CMV-seropositive.

This clone was counted once. This chain connects TRBV30 to TRBJ1-4; D is ambiguous. V lost 1 base to trimming and J lost 7 bases, with 7 bases between them. The germline V gene has CDR1 GTSNPN and CDR2 SVGIG (reference sequence). This CDR3 has 12 residues. CDR3 nucleotide sequence: TGTGCCTGGAGTGACAATGGTGAAAAACTGTTTTTT. Translating gives CAWSDNGEKLFF.

This clone was recorded only once. The J gene is TRBJ2-5, the V gene TRBV7-7, with 10 bases that match TRBD2. Germline lookup yields CDR1 SSHAT and CDR2 FNYEAQ (reference sequence). V dropped 2 bases and J dropped 5; count of bases not matched to a gene: 8. This CDR3 spans 16 amino acids. CDR3 coding DNA: TGTGCCAGCAGCTTATCCAGCGGGGGGGCCCAGGAGACCCAGTACTTC. This sequence encodes CASSLSSGGAQETQYF.

The chain has TRBV5-1 and TRBJ1-3; D gene ambiguous. From germline, CDR1 is SGHRS and CDR2 YFSETQ. V dropped 0 bases and J dropped 0 bases, with 7 bases sitting between them. The CDR3 sequence is 15 residues long. The CDR3 sequence is CASSLDGDSGNTIYF. In DNA, the CDR3 is TGCGCCAGCAGCTTGGACGGGGACTCTGGAAACACCATATATTTT.

This clone was seen once. The chain couples TRBV27 to TRBJ2-7; D is perhaps TRBD2 (6 bases). The germline V gene encodes CDR1 MNHEY and CDR2 SMNVEV (reference sequence). V was trimmed by 5 bases and J by 7 bases, leaving 15 bases between them. This CDR3 has 13 residues. DNA for the CDR3: TGTGCCAGCAGTCGCGGGACCTCCGGGGAGCAGTACTTC. Its protein is CASSRGTSGEQYF.

This chain connects TRBV27 to TRBJ2-1; the D gene is possibly TRBD1 (6 bases). The CDR3 has 14 amino acids. Trimming took off 5 bases at V and 10 bases at J, with 18 bases between the two ends. Germline assignment: CDR1 MNHEY and CDR2 SMNVEV (reference sequence). The CDR3 loop reads CASSMNRVVGEQFF. CDR3 DNA sequence: TGTGCCAGCAGTATGAACAGGGTCGTTGGCGAGCAGTTCTTC.

J is TRBJ1-4 and V is TRBV19; D is undetermined. V was shortened by 0 bases and J by 0 bases, with 8 bases between the two germline ends. There are 16 residues in the CDR3. Germline values: CDR1 LNHDA, CDR2 SQIVND (reference sequence). In nucleotides, the CDR3 is TGTGCCAGTAGTATAGATCGTAGTACAACTAATGAAAAACTGTTTTTT. It specifies CASSIDRSTTNEKLFF.

V is TRBV7-9 and J is TRBJ1-6; 9 bases are a match to TRBD1. V was clipped by 5 bases and J by 0 bases; unmatched bases: 5. Per germline, CDR1 SEHNR and CDR2 FQNEAQ (reference sequence). The CDR3 consists of 17 residues. This CDR3 is CASSKTGGGSYNSPLHF. Here the CDR3 DNA reads TGTGCCAGCAGCAAAACAGGGGGCGGCTCCTATAATTCACCCCTCCACTTT.

The chain recombines TRBV11-2 with TRBJ1-5; D may be TRBD1 (5 bases). The CDR3 spans 16 residues. The germline V gene has CDR1 SGHAT and CDR2 FQNNGV. V dropped 9 bases and J dropped 5 bases, with 23 bases sitting between them. This chain's CDR3 is CASTRVVGGTDQPQHF. The CDR3 DNA follows: TGTGCCAGTACCCGAGTGGTGGGAGGGACGGATCAGCCCCAGCATTTT.

This rearrangement joins TRBV5-4 to TRBJ2-1; 13 bases map to TRBD2. With 5 bases clipped from V and 3 bases from J, the junction kept 2 bases outside the gene matches. CDR1 is SGHNT, CDR2 YYREEE, per germline (reference sequence). This CDR3 is 15 amino acids long. CDR3 bases: TGTGCCAGCAGGGGGACTAGCGGGAACTACAATGAGCAGTTCTTC. This encodes CASRGTSGNYNEQFF.

The chain uses TRBV5-6 and TRBJ2-7; TRBD2 might be the D (7 bases). The ends were cut back, 2 bases at V and 0 bases at J, with 12 bases in the middle. CDR1 is SGHDT, CDR2 YYEEEE, per germline. The CDR3 consists of 15 residues. Here the CDR3 DNA reads TGTGCCAGCAGCTTAGGCGGGGGCCCCTCCTACGAGCAGTACTTC. It codes for CASSLGGGPSYEQYF.

The chain has TRBV27 and TRBJ1-6, with 9 bases that match TRBD1. The V gene end was trimmed by 7 bases and the J gene end by 8 bases; junction bases not matched to a gene: 3. Germline CDR1 reads MNHEY; CDR2 reads SMNVEV (reference sequence). This CDR3 has 13 amino acids. This CDR3 is CASTTGGDSPLHF. The CDR3 region has the DNA TGTGCCAGCACAACAGGGGGCGATTCACCCCTCCACTTT.

The chain has TRBV9 and TRBJ2-7; possibly TRBD2 for D (6 bases). Germline assignment: CDR1 SGDLS and CDR2 YYNGEE. Trimming removed 1 base at V and 0 bases at J, with 8 bases between. The CDR3 length is 14 residues. CDR3 loop: CASSVRGSSYEQYF. The CDR3 DNA follows: TGTGCCAGCAGCGTACGGGGGAGCTCCTACGAGCAGTACTTC.

The rearrangement uses TRBV5-4 and TRBJ2-1; TRBD2 matches 13 bases. Germline values: CDR1 SGHNT, CDR2 YYREEE (reference sequence). The CDR3 runs 15 residues. With 3 bases clipped from V and 8 bases from J, the junction kept 5 bases outside the gene matches. CDR3 sequence: CASSWAGTSGDEQFF. The CDR3 DNA follows: TGTGCCAGCAGCTGGGCCGGGACTAGCGGGGATGAGCAGTTCTTC.

This clone showed up just a few times. This chain links TRBV15 with TRBJ2-7; D is uncertain. Germline V gives CDR1 LNHNV, CDR2 YYDKDF (reference sequence). This CDR3 is built from 13 residues. The V gene lost 0 bases and the J gene lost 6 bases, with 9 bases spanning the gap. The CDR3 bases are TGTGCCACCAGCAGAGACCCCGTGGCCGAGCAGTACTTC. Protein: CATSRDPVAEQYF.

This rearrangement joins TRBV13 to TRBJ2-1; weak D call: TRBD1 (6 bases). The CDR3 is 16 amino acids. V lost 1 base to trimming and J lost 0 bases, with 10 bases between them. Germline CDR1 and CDR2: PRHDT and FYEKMQ (reference sequence). The CDR3 is CASSLDGQSSYNEQFF. For the CDR3, the DNA is TGTGCCAGCAGCTTAGATGGACAGTCCTCCTACAATGAGCAGTTCTTC.

The chain employs TRBV21-1 and TRBJ1-2. TRBV21-1 is classified as a pseudogene. The CDR3 totals 19 residues. This CDR3 is CASSSRKYFRRGIGYGYTF. The CDR3 region has the DNA TGTGCCAGCAGCTCACGTAAATACTTTCGACGCGGGATAGGATATGGCTACACCTTC.

The rearrangement joins TRBV28 to TRBJ2-7; 8 bases are shared with TRBD1. The CDR3 has 15 amino acids. J gave up 0 bases and V 5 bases, and 6 bases lay outside the gene matches. Germline values: CDR1 MDHEN, CDR2 SYDVKM. The CDR3 reads CASSPQDRDSYEQYF. Written as DNA, the CDR3 is TGTGCCAGCAGTCCCCAGGACAGGGACTCCTACGAGCAGTACTTC. Based on the CDR3 plus reference TRBV28 and TRBJ2-7, the full variable domain is DVKVTQSSRYLVKRTGEKVFLECVQDMDHENMFWYRQDPGLGLRLIYFSYDVKMKEKGDIPEGYSVSREKKERFSLILESASTNQTSMYLCASSPQDRDSYEQYFGPGTRLTVT.

With respect to this clone: Other DNA variants within this sample encode the same CDR3. This sequence joins TRBV18 and TRBJ2-5; D is unclear. The germline CDR1 and CDR2 sequences are KGHSH and LQKENI. The CDR3 sequence is 13 residues long. Between the trimmed V and J ends, which lost 3 bases and 2 bases, there was a span of 7 bases. The DNA for the CDR3 is TGTGCCAGCTCACCCCCGACACAAGAGACCCAGTACTTC. It codes for CASSPPTQETQYF.

This clone showed up just a few times. The J gene is TRBJ2-7, the V gene TRBV19; D might be TRBD2 (6 bases). Germline values: CDR1 LNHDA, CDR2 SQIVND (reference sequence). V was cut by 8 bases and J by 3 bases, with 17 bases left in between. The CDR3 extends over 14 amino acids. The CDR3 is CASAFRVGGYEQYF. The DNA of the CDR3 is TGTGCCAGTGCCTTTCGGGTCGGGGGCTACGAGCAGTACTTC.

This sequence joins TRBV10-2 and TRBJ1-3, with TRBD1 matching over 8 bases. The J segment lost 0 bases and the V segment lost 3 bases, leaving 16 bases of the junction unmatched. The CDR3 consists of 20 residues. The germline CDR1 and CDR2 sequences are WSHSY and SAAADI. The CDR3 loop is CASSDGQGGFSVLSGNTIYF. The CDR3 bases are TGCGCCAGCAGTGATGGACAGGGAGGGTTTTCCGTCCTCTCTGGAAACACCATATATTTT.

The rearrangement links TRBV2 to TRBJ2-7; 8 bases map to TRBD1. After removal of 6 bases from V and 5 bases from J, the junction contained 15 bases not matched to a gene. The CDR3 is 16 amino acids. The germline CDR1 and CDR2 sequences are SNHLY and FYNNEI. This CDR3 is CASRFTRDRTYDEQYF. The CDR3 DNA reads as TGTGCCAGCAGATTCACCCGGGACAGGACCTACGACGAGCAGTACTTC.

J is TRBJ2-3 and V is TRBV6-6; 8 bases match TRBD2. Germline values: CDR1 MNHNY, CDR2 SVGAGI (reference sequence). This CDR3 is built from 14 residues. V lost 10 bases and J lost 0; bases outside the gene matches: 6. This CDR3 reads CATKRGPSTDTQYF. In DNA, the CDR3 is TGTGCCACCAAGCGGGGGCCGAGCACAGATACGCAGTATTTT.

The chain uses TRBV6-5 and TRBJ1-6, with D possibly being TRBD1 (5 bases). The CDR3 covers 14 residues. Germline V gene sequence: CDR1 MNHEY, CDR2 SVGAGI. Trimming cost V 4 bases and J 8 bases, with 12 bases left between them. The CDR3 is CASSSSREDSPLHF. The CDR3 coding sequence is TGTGCCAGCAGTTCCAGCAGGGAAGATTCACCCCTCCACTTT.

This chain connects TRBV7-9 to TRBJ2-7; maybe TRBD2 (6 bases). Germline values: CDR1 SEHNR, CDR2 FQNEAQ (reference sequence). The CDR3 consists of 14 residues. Trimming stripped 5 bases from V and 3 bases from J, with 14 bases between. CDR3 sequence (DNA): TGTGCCAGCAGCCCTACGGAGGGGAACTACGAGCAGTACTTC. Its translation: CASSPTEGNYEQYF.

This chain links TRBV18 with TRBJ1-4; 7 nucleotides line up with TRBD1. CDR1 is KGHSH, CDR2 LQKENI, per germline. The length of the CDR3 is 16 residues. J was trimmed by 6 bases and V by 5 bases; bases with no gene match: 12. CDR3 nucleotide sequence: TGTGCCAGCTCAATGACCCCGACAGGGTCTGATGAAAAACTGTTTTTT. Translated: CASSMTPTGSDEKLFF.

The table lists this clone with a few counts. This chain connects TRBV6-6 to TRBJ2-3; weak D call: TRBD2 (6 bases). Trimming took off 8 bases at V and 1 base at J, with 13 bases between the two ends. The CDR3 is 14 amino acids. Per the germline V gene, CDR1 is MNHNY and CDR2 is SVGAGI (reference sequence). The CDR3 spells CASLSIAGTDTQYF. Here the CDR3 DNA reads TGTGCCAGCCTCTCTATAGCGGGCACAGATACGCAGTATTTT.